These 13 T cell receptor beta chains came from one sample sequenced in a study of monozygotic twins with inflammatory bowel disease. Following a re-call of the 5' RACE reads, TCRdb has one entry per CDR3 protein and lacks DNA. With a few hundred thousand distinct CDR3 sequences in the sample, the ten largest clones hold approximately 1.6%. Material for sequencing was blood. These receptors all come from a human donor with ulcerative colitis or Crohn's disease, or a healthy co-twin of an affected twin (not recorded which).

The CDR3 is CSAMGLGQSTGELFF. The J gene is TRBJ2-2, the V gene TRBV20-1; with no DNA, the TCRdb D assignment of TRBD1 cannot be verified. The length of the CDR3 is 15 residues. Looked up from germline, CDR1 is DFQATT and CDR2 is SNEGSKA (reference sequence).

The chain employs TRBV20-1 and TRBJ2-5; TCRdb's D call, TRBD1, is unchecked because there is no DNA. The germline gives CDR1 DFQATT, CDR2 SNEGSKA (reference sequence). The CDR3 is 14 amino acids. The CDR3 protein is CSARAPGPRETQYF.

This chain joins TRBV5-1 and TRBJ1-2; the TCRdb D gene call, TRBD1, has no DNA to confirm it. The CDR3 extends over 17 amino acids. Germline CDR1 is SGHRS and CDR2 is YFSETQ. CDR3 residues: CASSLGSGPGGYAGYTF.

This chain links TRBV12-3 or TRBV12-4 with TRBJ1-6. This CDR3 spans 14 amino acids. CDR3 protein: CASSSDVRLSPLHF.

The CDR3 region is CASSPTNGDTQYF. The V call is TRBV18, the J call TRBJ2-3. There are 13 residues in the CDR3. Germline values: CDR1 KGHSH, CDR2 LQKENI.

V usage is TRBV5-1 and J usage is TRBJ2-7; lacking DNA, the TRBD1 call made by TCRdb goes unchecked. Germline CDR1 is SGHRS and CDR2 is YFSETQ. The CDR3 is 16 amino acids. The CDR3 reads CASSATSGGIAYERYF.

The rearrangement uses TRBV7-3 and TRBJ2-1; as DNA is missing, the TRBD1 call by TCRdb cannot be tested. CDR1 is SGHTA, CDR2 FQGTGA, per germline. CDR3 size: 16 residues. The CDR3 is CASSSSPGQARNEQFF.

The rearrangement joins TRBV29-1 to TRBJ1-1; TCRdb calls TRBD1, which cannot be checked without DNA. Germline V gene lookup returns CDR1 SQVTM and CDR2 ANQGSEA. This CDR3 has 12 residues. CDR3 sequence reads: CSGGQGATEAFF.

The chain links TRBV20-1 to TRBJ1-5; the TRBD1 assignment by TCRdb is unverifiable without DNA. Germline CDR1 and CDR2: DFQATT and SNEGSKA (reference sequence). This CDR3 contains 16 residues. The CDR3 loop is CSANRDRGYEVQPQHF.

V gene TRBV27 combines with J gene TRBJ2-3; lacking DNA, the TRBD2 call made by TCRdb goes unchecked. The CDR3 has 14 amino acids. The V gene's germline CDR1 is MNHEY and CDR2 SMNVEV (reference sequence). The chain's CDR3 is CASSLFSPLDTQYF.

The CDR3 protein is CASSIERGLRNTEAFF. The chain combines TRBV12-3 or TRBV12-4 with TRBJ1-1. The CDR3 is 16 residues long.

The chain joins TRBV7-9 to TRBJ2-3; TCRdb lists TRBD2, though no DNA is available to test this call. Germline loops: CDR1 SEHNR, CDR2 FQNEAQ (reference sequence). The CDR3 is 16 amino acids. The CDR3 is CASSSMASGGADTQYF.

The chain joins TRBV9 to TRBJ1-2; TCRdb designates TRBD1, a call that cannot be tested without DNA. Germline assignment: CDR1 SGDLS and CDR2 YYNGEE. The CDR3 spans 14 residues. The CDR3 reads CASSLRQGSYGYTF.